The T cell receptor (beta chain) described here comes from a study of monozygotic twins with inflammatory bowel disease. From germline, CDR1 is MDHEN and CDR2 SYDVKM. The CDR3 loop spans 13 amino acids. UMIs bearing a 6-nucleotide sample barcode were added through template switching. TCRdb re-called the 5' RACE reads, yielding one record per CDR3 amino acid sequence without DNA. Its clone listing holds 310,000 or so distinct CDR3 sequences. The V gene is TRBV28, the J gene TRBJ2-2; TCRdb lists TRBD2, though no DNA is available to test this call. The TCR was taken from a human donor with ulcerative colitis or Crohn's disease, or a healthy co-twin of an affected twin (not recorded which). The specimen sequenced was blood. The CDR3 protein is CASSLFPLGELFF. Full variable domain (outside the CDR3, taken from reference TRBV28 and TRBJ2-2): DVKVTQSSRYLVKRTGEKVFLECVQDMDHENMFWYRQDPGLGLRLIYFSYDVKMKEKGDIPEGYSVSREKKERFSLILESASTNQTSMYLCASSLFPLGELFFGEGSRLTVL.